The 25 T cell receptor beta chains presented below share a single source sample, sequenced in a study of cytomegalovirus exposure and HLA in healthy donors. The PCR made use of 60 Vbeta and 13 Jbeta primers. Profiling relied on immunoSEQ multiplex PCR, and the TCRdb table lists in-frame clones only, not all of them. Among some 130,000 clones listed, around 72% were seen once. Sequencing used PBMCs. The receptors were sampled from a woman aged 35 to 49 in good health and CMV-seronegative.

This clone turned up a few times. This chain connects TRBV5-5 to TRBJ1-1; D not certain. The V end lost 4 bases, the J end lost 0 bases, and 7 bases lay between the germline ends. Germline loops: CDR1 SGHKS, CDR2 YYEKEE (reference sequence). The CDR3 is 13 amino acids. CDR3 nucleotide sequence: TGTGCCAGCAGCCTAAATGTGAACACTGAAGCTTTCTTT. This encodes CASSLNVNTEAFF.

The genes are TRBV5-1 and TRBJ1-5; 8 bases fit TRBD1. CDR3 length: 17 amino acids. J lost 6 bases, V lost 0 bases, and 11 bases had no gene match. Looked up from germline, CDR1 is SGHRS and CDR2 is YFSETQ. This chain's CDR3 is CASSLGIGTGGSQPQHF. Here the CDR3 DNA reads TGCGCCAGCAGCTTGGGCATCGGGACAGGCGGGAGTCAGCCCCAGCATTTT.

The chain couples TRBV5-1 to TRBJ2-7, with a tentative D call TRBD1 (5 bases). Germline lookup yields CDR1 SGHRS and CDR2 YFSETQ. The V end lost 1 base, the J end lost 6 bases, and 11 bases lay between the germline ends. The CDR3 spans 13 residues. This chain's CDR3 is CASSLSGYLEQYF. DNA for the CDR3: TGCGCCAGCAGCTTGTCAGGGTACCTCGAGCAGTACTTC.

J is TRBJ2-1 and V is TRBV5-1; D may be TRBD2 (6 bases). Germline V gene data show CDR1 as SGHRS and CDR2 as YFSETQ. Trimming left V 0 bases short and J 9 bases short, with 13 bases between. The CDR3 runs 14 residues. CDR3 nucleotide sequence: TGCGCCAGCAGCTTGGATGGGTGGAGGGGTGAGCAGTTCTTC. Residues: CASSLDGWRGEQFF.

The table lists this clone with many counts. The chain's CDR3 is CASRGGDEKLFF. The CDR3 nucleotides read TGTGCCAGCAGAGGGGGCGATGAAAAACTGTTTTTT. J is TRBJ1-4 and V is TRBV9; 7 bases are shared with TRBD1. The CDR3 totals 12 residues. The junction had 1 base not matched to a gene; V was cut back by 5 bases and J by 6 bases. Germline CDR1 reads SGDLS; CDR2 reads YYNGEE.

This rearrangement joins TRBV19 to TRBJ1-1; TRBD1 matches at 7 bases. CDR1 and CDR2 from the germline V gene are LNHDA and SQIVND (reference sequence). The length of the CDR3 is 13 residues. Trimming cost V 5 bases and J 5 bases; bases outside gene matches: 5. The CDR3 DNA is TGTGCCAGTAGTGACAGGGTGGGTACTGAAGCTTTCTTT. This sequence encodes CASSDRVGTEAFF.

The chain combines TRBV7-3 with TRBJ2-2, with TRBD1 identical over 8 bases. Per the germline V gene, CDR1 is SGHTA and CDR2 is FQGTGA. V was clipped by 5 bases and J by 4 bases; unmatched bases: 6. The CDR3 is 15 amino acids. The CDR3 bases are TGTGCCAGCAGCCGGACAGGGTCGGTCACCGGGGAGCTGTTTTTT. Amino acid sequence: CASSRTGSVTGELFF.

The V call is TRBV27, the J call TRBJ2-1; 15 bases map to TRBD2. V shed 2 bases, J shed 4 bases, and the junction held 9 bases outside the gene matches. The CDR3 has 19 amino acids. CDR1 is MNHEY, CDR2 SMNVEV, per germline (reference sequence). The CDR3 reads CASSLTGLAGGGGYNEQFF. The DNA for the CDR3 is TGTGCCAGCAGTTTAACGGGACTAGCGGGGGGTGGAGGGTACAATGAGCAGTTCTTC.

A note on this clone: Germline and junction disagree at one end, which may indicate a read error. This chain joins TRBV29-1 and TRBJ1-1; tentatively, D is TRBD1 (6 bases). The CDR3 runs to 11 residues. The germline CDR1 and CDR2 sequences are SQVTM and ANQGSEA. The CDR3 DNA reads TGCAGCGTGAGACAGGCCCTGGAAGGTTTCTTT. Encoded protein: CSVRQALEGFF. Full variable domain (outside the CDR3, taken from reference TRBV29-1 and TRBJ1-1): SAVISQKPSRDICQRGTSLTIQCQVDSQVTMMFWYRQQPGQSLTLIATANQGSEATYESGFVIDKFPISRPNLTFSTLTVSNMSPEDSSIYLCSVRQALEGFFGQGTRLTVV.

V is TRBV7-2 and J is TRBJ2-1; 11 bases are a match to TRBD1. This CDR3 contains 19 residues. Germline values: CDR1 SGHTA, CDR2 FQGNSA. V shed 4 bases, J shed 6 bases, and the junction held 17 bases outside the gene matches. CDR3 in amino acids: CASSSPEDRGPREANEQFF. CDR3 nucleotide sequence: TGTGCCAGCAGCTCCCCCGAGGACAGGGGGCCTCGAGAGGCCAATGAGCAGTTCTTC.

The V gene is TRBV27, the J gene TRBJ1-2; 9 positions match TRBD1. The CDR3 loop spans 15 amino acids. J gave up 1 base and V 4 bases, and 4 bases lay outside the gene matches. Per the germline V gene, CDR1 is MNHEY and CDR2 is SMNVEV (reference sequence). CDR3: CASSWGQGFNYGYTF. The CDR3 DNA reads as TGTGCCAGCAGTTGGGGACAGGGTTTTAACTATGGCTACACCTTC.

The chain uses TRBV15 and TRBJ2-2; maybe TRBD2 (6 bases). Germline CDR1 LNHNV, CDR2 YYDKDF (reference sequence). The CDR3 loop spans 14 amino acids. V was trimmed by 4 bases and J by 4 bases, leaving 10 bases between them. CDR3 in DNA: TGTGCCACCAGCATGGAGCGGGTCACCGGGGAGCTGTTTTTT. Translated, it gives CATSMERVTGELFF. The complete variable domain, with remaining parts taken from reference TRBV15 and TRBJ2-2, reads DAMVIQNPRYQVTQFGKPVTLSCSQTLNHNVMYWYQQKSSQAPKLLFHYYDKDFNNEADTPDNFQSRRPNTSFCFLDIRSPGLGDTAMYLCATSMERVTGELFFGEGSRLTVL.

The CDR3 protein is CASSISRGTEAFF. CDR3 DNA: TGTGCCAGTAGTATTAGCAGGGGGACTGAAGCTTTCTTT. This chain uses TRBV19 with TRBJ1-1; 7 bases are shared with TRBD1. The germline gives CDR1 LNHDA, CDR2 SQIVND (reference sequence). V dropped 3 bases and J dropped 5; count of bases not matched to a gene: 3. CDR3 length: 13 residues.

This chain joins TRBV28 and TRBJ2-7; possibly TRBD1 for D (6 bases). The CDR3 sequence is 15 residues long. Trimming removed 7 bases at V and 0 bases at J, with 16 bases between. The germline V gene has CDR1 MDHEN and CDR2 SYDVKM. Here the CDR3 DNA reads TGTGCCAGCACCTCGGCCAAGGGGGTCTCCTACGAGCAGTACTTC. It yields the protein CASTSAKGVSYEQYF.

The V and J genes are TRBV15 and TRBJ2-1, with a weak D call TRBD1 (6 bases). The CDR3 is made up of 17 amino acids. V was cut by 0 bases and J by 8 bases, with 20 bases left in between. The germline V gene encodes CDR1 LNHNV and CDR2 YYDKDF (reference sequence). The CDR3 DNA reads TGTGCCACCAGCAGAGATGTGGCAGGGGCCAATGGGTATGAGCAGTTCTTC. Protein sequence: CATSRDVAGANGYEQFF.

The V and J genes are TRBV19 and TRBJ2-1, with D possibly matching TRBD1 (6 bases). The CDR3 spans 16 residues. CDR1 and CDR2 (germline): LNHDA, SQIVND (reference sequence). The V end lost 3 bases, the J end lost 4 bases, and 16 bases lay between the germline ends. In DNA form, the CDR3 reads TGTGCCAGTAGTATGAGAGGGGCCAGGGGATACAATGAGCAGTTCTTC. It translates to CASSMRGARGYNEQFF. The whole variable domain, filled in from reference TRBV19 and TRBJ2-1, reads DGGITQSPKYLFRKEGQNVTLSCEQNLNHDAMYWYRQDPGQGLRLIYYSQIVNDFQKGDIAEGYSVSREKKESFPLTVTSAQKNPTAFYLCASSMRGARGYNEQFFGPGTRLTVL.

Details on this clone: At one end, the junction sequence differs from germline, possibly due to a read error. The chain is built from TRBV28 and TRBJ1-2; D is unresolved. Germline V lookup: CDR1 MDHEN, CDR2 SYDVKM. The CDR3 length is 13 residues. CDR3 in amino acids: CASSSSLATREAF. The CDR3, as DNA: TGTGCCAGCAGTTCGTCCTTGGCCACCCGCGAGGCCTTC.

The gene calls are TRBV6-5 and TRBJ1-3, with TRBD1 matching 7 bases. J was trimmed by 4 bases and V by 0 bases; bases with no gene match: 6. Germline lookup yields CDR1 MNHEY and CDR2 SVGAGI. This CDR3 is 16 amino acids long. Here the CDR3 DNA reads TGTGCCAGCAGTTACTCGAACCCAGGGGGAGGAAACACCATATATTTT. This translates into CASSYSNPGGGNTIYF.

This clone has only one observation. The J gene is TRBJ1-4, the V gene TRBV5-1, with 7 bases that match TRBD1. The CDR3 consists of 14 residues. The V and J ends lost 0 bases and 6 bases, in that order; junction bases with no gene match: 2. Per germline, CDR1 SGHRS and CDR2 YFSETQ. CDR3 in amino acids: CASSLEGAHEKLFF. CDR3 bases: TGCGCCAGCAGCTTGGAGGGGGCCCATGAAAAACTGTTTTTT.

This chain links TRBV27 with TRBJ2-7; 8 bases fit TRBD1. Germline V gives CDR1 MNHEY, CDR2 SMNVEV (reference sequence). The CDR3 has 15 residues. After removal of 5 bases from V and 5 bases from J, the junction contained 11 bases not matched to a gene. CDR3 sequence reads: CASSIRTGFGHEQYF. The CDR3 bases are TGTGCCAGCAGTATCCGGACAGGGTTTGGCCACGAGCAGTACTTC.

The chain recombines TRBV6-6 with TRBJ1-5; perhaps TRBD1 as D (6 bases). CDR3 length equals 15 residues. Germline assignment: CDR1 MNHNY and CDR2 SVGAGI (reference sequence). V was cut by 5 bases and J by 3 bases, with 14 bases left in between. The CDR3 DNA reads as TGTGCCAGCAGTCCCGTACAGGGATTCAATCAGCCCCAGCATTTT. Its translation is CASSPVQGFNQPQHF.

This chain connects TRBV5-1 to TRBJ2-5, with unresolved D. The CDR3 covers 12 residues. Trimming pared 3 bases from V and 2 bases from J, leaving 5 bases between. Germline CDR1 SGHRS, CDR2 YFSETQ. The CDR3 region has the DNA TGCGCCAGCAGCTCCCCTCAAGAGACCCAGTACTTC. Translating gives CASSSPQETQYF.

The count of this clone is one. The chain is built from TRBV5-5 and TRBJ1-4; D ambiguous. The CDR3 runs to 15 residues. Deletions cut 4 bases from V and 3 bases from J, with 13 bases between. CDR1 SGHKS and CDR2 YYEKEE come from the germline V gene (reference sequence). In DNA, the CDR3 is TGTGCCAGCAGCATGTCGGGATGGGCTAATGAAAAACTGTTTTTT. Protein product: CASSMSGWANEKLFF.

The gene calls are TRBV5-4 and TRBJ1-2; 8 bases match TRBD1. Germline trimming cut 0 bases from V and 3 bases from J; bases unmatched to any gene: 1. This CDR3 comprises 14 residues. In germline, CDR1 is SGHNT, CDR2 YYREEE (reference sequence). The CDR3 sequence: CASSLGGQDYGYTF. The CDR3, as DNA: TGTGCCAGCAGCTTGGGGGGACAGGACTATGGCTACACCTTC.

The rearrangement joins TRBV5-4 to TRBJ1-5, with 8 nucleotides matching TRBD1. The CDR3 has 15 residues. Trimming cost V 0 bases and J 8 bases; bases outside gene matches: 7. The germline V gene encodes CDR1 SGHNT and CDR2 YYREEE (reference sequence). The DNA of the CDR3 is TGTGCCAGCAGCTTGGCCGGGGGACAGGCCGAGCCCCAGCATTTT. Translated, it gives CASSLAGGQAEPQHF.